This TCR beta chain derives from a study of OX40 agonist ivuxolimab in advanced cancers. The CDR3 is made up of 15 amino acids. Profiling relied on immunoSEQ multiplex PCR, and the TCRdb table lists in-frame clones only, not all of them. The table includes about 7,000 clones, roughly 80% detected once. General study findings and limits: At 0.1-3.0 mg/kg, partial responders had clonal expansion among the lowest observed. Low levels of normalized T-cell clonal expansion also appeared in some nonresponders.

Only a few counts were recorded for this clone. Its target is unknown. V usage is TRBV21-1 and J usage is TRBJ2-7; the table's D call TRBD1 went unverified against the DNA. TRBV21-1 is assigned pseudogene status. This sequence was found in an adult with an advanced solid tumor such as melanoma, head and neck, liver or kidney cancer. This specimen consisted of CD4+ or CD8+ T cells sorted from blood, obtained in a trial of the OX40 agonist ivuxolimab. The DNA of the CDR3 is TGTGCCAGCAGCAAAGACCGGGACAGGCACTACGAGCAGTACTTC. Amino acids: CASSKDRDRHYEQYF.